These 3 T cell receptor beta chains came from one sample sequenced in a study of blood T cell repertoires in COVID-19 (dated by TCRdb to about 2020). The library came from the immunoSEQ multiplex PCR assay. The clones in this table, taken by TCRdb from immuneACCESS, are in-frame only. Not every clone is retained; where verified, under half of the shortfall comes from an unresolved V gene, and the cause of the rest is unknown. Within this sample are about 51,000 clones, with about 86% of them counted one time only. Around 4% of the sample is taken by the ten largest. Source material: peripheral blood. These TCRs come from a man older than 75 with active COVID-19.

J is TRBJ2-1 and V is TRBV5-8, with D possibly TRBD2 on 5 matching bases. The V end was cut by 7 bases, the J end by 2 bases, with 10 bases between. The length of the CDR3 is 13 residues. CDR1 SGHTS and CDR2 YDEGEE come from the germline V gene. As DNA, the CDR3 is TGTGCCAGCGGACTGTTTCCCTACAATGAGCAGTTCTTC. This translates into CASGLFPYNEQFF.

Only one count was recorded for this clone. The V gene is TRBV19, the J gene TRBJ1-2; TRBD1 matches 11 bases. CDR3 length: 15 residues. Per germline, CDR1 LNHDA and CDR2 SQIVND (reference sequence). With 1 base clipped from V and 7 bases from J, the junction kept 5 bases outside the gene matches. The CDR3 DNA is TGTGCCAGTAGTATAGCTGGACAGGGGGCGCGTGGCTACACCTTC. It is translated as CASSIAGQGARGYTF.

The gene calls are TRBV7-9 and TRBJ1-1, with D possibly matching TRBD1 (6 bases). The CDR3 length is 16 residues. Trimming pared 0 bases from V and 4 bases from J, leaving 15 bases between. CDR1 is SEHNR, CDR2 FQNEAQ, per germline (reference sequence). The chain's CDR3 is CASSLAGGGAFTEAFF. The DNA of the CDR3 is TGTGCCAGCAGCTTAGCGGGCGGGGGGGCTTTCACTGAAGCTTTCTTT.